This T cell receptor beta chain was retrieved from a study of Ad26.COV2.S vaccination and SARS-CoV-2 variants. Study results and limitations: It was found that vaccine and placebo recipients had similar non-spike TCR breadth. Assessments of TCR breadth and depth may have underestimated the total T cell responses. Recipients given vaccine exceeded placebo recipients in spike-specific TCR breadth.

As for this clone: Antigen: not known.

Trimming pared 3 bases from V and 1 base from J, leaving 7 bases between. Germline CDR1 SGHNT, CDR2 YENEEA. CDR3 length equals 13 residues. TCRdb keeps only in-frame clones here, not all; method: immunoSEQ multiplex PCR. Of 350,000 to 500,000 clones in the sample, around 90% were seen once. Sample treatment: 15 to 20 received Ad26.COV2.S at low or high dose, single or two shots; 5 received placebo; per-sample allocation not given. Following the first vaccine or placebo injection, samples were taken on day 63. Here the sequenced sample was peripheral blood, taken in a trial of Ad26.COV2.S vaccine versus placebo. The sequence was obtained from a person between 18 and 60 years old who received the Ad26.COV2.S COVID-19 vaccine or a placebo. The gene calls are TRBV11-3 and TRBJ2-7, with a weak D call TRBD2 (5 bases). DNA for the CDR3: TGTGCCAGCAGCTTCGGGGAATCCTACGAGCAGTACTTC. Amino acids: CASSFGESYEQYF.